The source of this T cell receptor (beta chain) is a study of cytomegalovirus exposure and HLA in healthy donors. Sequenced by immunoSEQ multiplex PCR; TCRdb stores in-frame clones only, minus some. The repertoire holds tens of thousands of clones, with roughly 94% as singletons. Study outcomes and limitations: Cytomegalovirus association was assigned to more than 150 TCR beta chains.

These donors were members of the approximately 110-subject validation cohort, a group separate from the approximately 670-subject first cohort. This CDR3 comprises 16 residues. The junction had 6 bases not matched to a gene; V was cut back by 4 bases and J by 5 bases. Germline V gene lookup returns CDR1 SGDLS and CDR2 YYNGEE. For this clone: Antigen specificity is unknown.

The sequence came from a man younger than 35 in good health and CMV-seropositive. The V gene is TRBV9, the J gene TRBJ2-3; 14 bases match TRBD2. Source material: PBMCs. CDR3 in amino acids: CASSPGTSGGKDTQYF. In DNA form, the CDR3 reads TGTGCCAGCAGCCCGGGGACTAGCGGGGGAAAAGATACGCAGTATTTT.